Presented here are 17 T cell receptor beta chains from one specimen sequenced in a study of response to subunit inactivated influenza vaccine. In TCRdb, the RT-PCR reads were re-called with MiXCR into one record per CDR3 protein. The table lists 300,000 to 350,000 distinct CDR3 sequences, about 20% of them singletons. Sequencing used PBMCs from blood, obtained approximately 20 months after vaccination. These receptors were taken from a man aged 50 to 69 who received an inactivated influenza vaccine.

The chain links TRBV7-9 to TRBJ1-1, with unresolved D. Trimming cost V 0 bases and J 4 bases, with 9 bases left between them. The CDR3 contains 14 residues. Looked up from germline, CDR1 is SEHNR and CDR2 is FQNEAQ (reference sequence). The CDR3 spells CASSLAERPTEAFF. CDR3 sequence (DNA): TGTGCCAGCAGCTTAGCGGAGCGGCCCACTGAAGCTTTCTTT.

This rearrangement joins TRBV19 to TRBJ1-1, with 7 bases matching TRBD1. The V gene's germline CDR1 is LNHDA and CDR2 SQIVND (reference sequence). Trimming cost V 8 bases and J 6 bases; bases outside gene matches: 21. This CDR3 has 17 residues. Here the CDR3 reads CASAIVSATGKAAEAFF. CDR3 DNA: TGTGCCAGTGCGATAGTCTCAGCGACAGGGAAGGCGGCTGAAGCTTTCTTT.

As concerns this clonotype: Given a much more abundant clone one base away, this may be a read error. V usage is TRBV12-3 or TRBV12-4 and J usage is TRBJ2-5, with D tentatively TRBD1 (6 bases). CDR3 length: 14 residues. DNA for the CDR3: TGTGCCGGCAGTTTCAGGTCAGGGGTGGAGACCCAGTACTTC. Amino acids: CAGSFRSGVETQYF.

The V call is TRBV27, the J call TRBJ1-2; no definite D call. The germline V gene encodes CDR1 MNHEY and CDR2 SMNVEV (reference sequence). This CDR3 is built from 12 residues. V was cut by 6 bases and J by 5 bases, with 10 bases left in between. The CDR3 nucleotides read TGTGCCAGCAGCGAAAAAGGGTATGGCTACACCTTC. Translated, it gives CASSEKGYGYTF.

The chain is built from TRBV29-1 and TRBJ2-7; TRBD1 matches 7 bases. Losses at the gene ends were 6 bases for V and 3 bases for J; bases not matched to a gene: 8. CDR3 length: 13 amino acids. Germline CDR1 reads SQVTM; CDR2 reads ANQGSEA. CDR3 in amino acids: CSVRDREDYEQYF. In DNA form, the CDR3 reads TGCAGCGTGAGGGACAGAGAGGACTACGAGCAGTACTTC.

V and J are TRBV12-3 or TRBV12-4 and TRBJ1-4, with TRBD1 as a possible D gene (5 bases). V dropped 1 base and J dropped 6 bases, with 15 bases sitting between them. The CDR3 consists of 16 residues. DNA for the CDR3: TGTGCCAGCAGTTTAGATCCGCATATGGGGGATGAAAAACTGTTTTTT. It yields the protein CASSLDPHMGDEKLFF.

This clonotype has only a few counts. The V call is TRBV4-3, the J call TRBJ1-5; 7 bases line up with TRBD1. Germline assignment: CDR1 LGHNA and CDR2 YSLEER. The trim removed 0 bases at V and 7 bases at J, leaving 9 bases unmatched. The CDR3 contains 16 residues. The chain's CDR3 is CASSQELTGDGQPQHF. The CDR3 region has the DNA TGCGCCAGCAGCCAAGAGTTAACAGGGGACGGCCAGCCCCAGCATTTT.

The chain's CDR3 is CASSHSAETIQYF. The CDR3 nucleotides are TGTGCCAGCAGCCATAGCGCGGAAACCATTCAGTACTTC. The gene calls are TRBV3-1 and TRBJ2-4, with D maybe TRBD2 (5 bases). CDR1 and CDR2 from the germline V gene are LGHDT and YNNKEL (reference sequence). Trimming took off 3 bases at V and 9 bases at J, with 12 bases between the two ends. The CDR3 runs 13 residues.

V gene TRBV19 combines with J gene TRBJ1-6; 7 nucleotides line up with TRBD1. Germline CDR1 LNHDA, CDR2 SQIVND (reference sequence). CDR3 length: 14 residues. V dropped 6 bases and J dropped 10; count of bases not matched to a gene: 9. The CDR3 sequence is CASRERQGGSPLHF. The CDR3, as DNA: TGTGCCAGTAGGGAAAGACAGGGTGGATCACCCCTCCACTTT.

The chain combines TRBV29-1 with TRBJ2-5, with 12 bases matching TRBD2. The V gene end was trimmed by 7 bases and the J gene end by 7 bases; junction bases not matched to a gene: 13. From germline, CDR1 is SQVTM and CDR2 ANQGSEA. The CDR3 is made up of 15 amino acids. CDR3: CSATFLAGGPATQYF. CDR3 in DNA: TGCAGCGCAACCTTTCTAGCGGGGGGGCCGGCGACCCAGTACTTC.

J is TRBJ1-5 and V is TRBV20-1; D is unclear. Germline CDR1 DFQATT, CDR2 SNEGSKA (reference sequence). The CDR3 is made up of 14 amino acids. Trimming stripped 5 bases from V and 1 base from J, with 12 bases between. The CDR3 DNA sequence: TGCAGTGCTGTTGAAGGCAGGAGCAATCAGCCCCAGCATTTT. Encoded protein: CSAVEGRSNQPQHF.

This clonotype was counted only a few times. The chain carries TRBV12-3 or TRBV12-4 and TRBJ1-2, with 9 bases fitting TRBD1. The CDR3 spans 14 residues. Trimming cost V 5 bases and J 4 bases; bases outside gene matches: 5. In DNA form, the CDR3 reads TGTGCCAGCAGTATGGGACAGGGTTCCTATGGCTACACCTTC. This translates into CASSMGQGSYGYTF.

Here the CDR3 reads CAISEWGPYSNQPQHF. The DNA for the CDR3 is TGTGCCATCAGTGAATGGGGGCCCTATAGCAATCAGCCCCAGCATTTT. This chain joins TRBV10-3 and TRBJ1-5, with D tentatively TRBD1 (6 bases). This CDR3 contains 16 residues. Between the trimmed V and J ends, which lost 3 bases and 0 bases, there was a span of 12 bases. CDR1 is ENHRY, CDR2 SYGVKD, per germline.

This chain links TRBV4-2 with TRBJ1-2; D is ambiguous. Germline V gives CDR1 LGHNA, CDR2 YNFKEQ. CDR3 length: 13 residues. Trimming took off 1 base at V and 12 bases at J, with 15 bases between the two ends. The CDR3 DNA reads as TGTGCCAGCAGCCAAGCCTTAGGCCGTCTCGACACCTTC. As protein: CASSQALGRLDTF.

The chain's CDR3 is CASSLRDRENYGYTF. For the CDR3, the DNA is TGTGCCAGCAGCCTTCGCGACAGGGAGAACTATGGCTACACCTTC. V and J are TRBV21-1 and TRBJ1-2; no check of the table's D call, TRBD1, against the DNA was made. TRBV21-1 is listed as a pseudogene. The CDR3 runs to 15 residues.

The chain uses TRBV6-5 and TRBJ2-4, with D possibly matching TRBD1 (5 bases). CDR3 size: 14 residues. V lost 3 bases and J lost 10, with 16 bases in between. Per the germline V gene, CDR1 is MNHEY and CDR2 is SVGAGI. CDR3 nucleotides: TGTGCCAGCAGTTATCGCCCCGAAGGGGAAATTCAGTACTTC. This sequence encodes CASSYRPEGEIQYF.

The rearrangement uses TRBV5-5 and TRBJ1-2; no reliable D call. This CDR3 has 15 amino acids. Trimming pared 3 bases from V and 4 bases from J, leaving 16 bases between. CDR1 and CDR2 (germline): SGHKS, YYEKEE (reference sequence). CDR3: CASSSRALEGYGYTF. The DNA for the CDR3 is TGTGCCAGCAGCTCCCGGGCCCTGGAGGGCTATGGCTACACCTTC.